A selection of T cell receptor beta chains follows, all from one sample in a study of OX40 agonist ivuxolimab in advanced cancers. The table came from immunoSEQ multiplex PCR; TCRdb's copy has only in-frame clones and leaves some out. The sample shows about 70,000 clones, roughly 78% of them seen only once. The sequencing used CD4+ or CD8+ T cells sorted from blood, collected in a trial of the OX40 agonist ivuxolimab. These receptors came from an adult with an advanced solid tumor such as melanoma, head and neck, liver or kidney cancer. CDR3s include the opening cysteine and the closing phenylalanine or tryptophan. Fields, in order: CDR3 length, D gene, J gene, V gene, clone size, CDR3 protein, CDR3 DNA. A D gene is named only where the DNA matches it firmly. Clone size appears in some rows only: once, few, many, or a class for an expanded clone.

cdr3_length: 15
d_call: NA
j_call: TRBJ1-1
v_call: TRBV11-2
clone_size: NA
cdr3_aa: CASSLDLGGNTEAFF
cdr3_nt: TGTGCCAGCAGCTTAGATCTGGGGGGGAACACTGAAGCTTTCTTT

cdr3_length: 14
d_call: NA
j_call: TRBJ1-5
v_call: TRBV19
clone_size: NA
cdr3_aa: CASSLFGSNQPQHF
cdr3_nt: TGTGCCAGTAGTCTTTTTGGTAGCAATCAGCCCCAGCATTTT

cdr3_length: 13
d_call: NA
j_call: TRBJ2-1
v_call: TRBV11-3
clone_size: NA
cdr3_aa: CASSLDGLNEQFF
cdr3_nt: TGTGCCAGCAGCTTAGATGGACTTAATGAGCAGTTCTTC

cdr3_length: 15
d_call: TRBD1
j_call: TRBJ2-2
v_call: TRBV18
clone_size: NA
cdr3_aa: CASSQGQGATGELFF
cdr3_nt: TGTGCCAGCTCACAAGGCCAGGGGGCCACCGGGGAGCTGTTTTTT

cdr3_length: 11
d_call: TRBD2
j_call: TRBJ2-1
v_call: TRBV6-5
clone_size: NA
cdr3_aa: CASSRSGGEFF
cdr3_nt: TGTGCCAGCAGCAGAAGCGGGGGAGAGTTCTTC

cdr3_length: 17
d_call: NA
j_call: TRBJ1-1
v_call: TRBV7-3
clone_size: NA
cdr3_aa: CASSLGQVRTENTEAFF
cdr3_nt: TGTGCCAGCAGCTTAGGGCAGGTTCGGACAGAGAACACTGAAGCTTTCTTT

cdr3_length: 15
d_call: TRBD1
j_call: TRBJ1-1
v_call: TRBV25-1
clone_size: NA
cdr3_aa: CASSEWGRGRTEAFF
cdr3_nt: TGTGCCAGCAGTGAATGGGGAAGGGGGCGGACTGAAGCTTTCTTT

cdr3_length: 15
d_call: NA
j_call: TRBJ2-6
v_call: TRBV6-1
clone_size: NA
cdr3_aa: CASSEWGSGANVLTF
cdr3_nt: TGTGCCAGCAGTGAGTGGGGATCCGGGGCCAACGTCCTGACTTTC

cdr3_length: 14
d_call: TRBD1
j_call: TRBJ1-1
v_call: TRBV6-6
clone_size: NA
cdr3_aa: CASSPGQGGTEAFF
cdr3_nt: TGTGCCAGCAGTCCTGGACAGGGTGGCACTGAAGCTTTCTTT

cdr3_length: 15
d_call: TRBD2
j_call: TRBJ2-7
v_call: TRBV15
clone_size: NA
cdr3_aa: CATSREGGSFYEQYF
cdr3_nt: TGTGCCACCAGCAGAGAGGGCGGGAGTTTCTACGAGCAGTACTTC

cdr3_length: 12
d_call: NA
j_call: TRBJ2-2
v_call: TRBV19
clone_size: NA
cdr3_aa: CASSLRNGELFF
cdr3_nt: TGTGCCAGTAGTCTCCGGAACGGGGAGCTGTTTTTT

cdr3_length: 15
d_call: TRBD1
j_call: TRBJ2-2
v_call: TRBV7-9
clone_size: NA
cdr3_aa: CASSLRQGGTGELFF
cdr3_nt: TGTGCCAGCAGCCTTCGACAGGGGGGTACCGGGGAGCTGTTTTTT

cdr3_length: 13
d_call: NA
j_call: TRBJ1-1
v_call: TRBV7-6
clone_size: many
cdr3_aa: CASSFDSYTEAFF
cdr3_nt: TGTGCCAGCAGTTTTGACAGCTACACTGAAGCTTTCTTT

cdr3_length: 14
d_call: NA
j_call: TRBJ2-2
v_call: TRBV5-1
clone_size: NA
cdr3_aa: CASSLGLYTGELFF
cdr3_nt: TGCGCCAGCAGCTTAGGACTGTACACCGGGGAGCTGTTTTTT

cdr3_length: 11
d_call: NA
j_call: TRBJ2-1
v_call: TRBV27
clone_size: NA
cdr3_aa: CASSFKTDSFF
cdr3_nt: TGTGCCAGCAGTTTTAAGACTGACTCGTTCTTC

cdr3_length: 16
d_call: TRBD1
j_call: TRBJ1-5
v_call: TRBV6-6
clone_size: NA
cdr3_aa: CAASGGIPYSNQPQHF
cdr3_nt: TGTGCCGCTTCAGGGGGTATCCCTTATAGCAATCAGCCCCAGCATTTT

cdr3_length: 11
d_call: NA
j_call: TRBJ2-7
v_call: TRBV27
clone_size: NA
cdr3_aa: CASSASYEQYF
cdr3_nt: TGTGCCAGCAGTGCGTCCTACGAGCAGTACTTC

cdr3_length: 16
d_call: TRBD1
j_call: TRBJ2-3
v_call: TRBV28
clone_size: few
cdr3_aa: CASSPRTGQATDTQYF
cdr3_nt: TGTGCCAGCAGTCCACGGACGGGACAGGCTACAGATACGCAGTATTTT

cdr3_length: 17
d_call: TRBD2
j_call: TRBJ2-1
v_call: TRBV28
clone_size: NA
cdr3_aa: CASIRSGTSRSGNEQFF
cdr3_nt: TGTGCCAGCATCCGATCGGGGACTAGCCGATCCGGGAATGAGCAGTTCTTC

cdr3_length: 15
d_call: TRBD1
j_call: TRBJ1-4
v_call: TRBV5-1
clone_size: NA
cdr3_aa: CASSLSGQGDEKLFF
cdr3_nt: TGCGCCAGCAGCTTGTCCGGACAGGGTGATGAAAAACTGTTTTTT

cdr3_length: 16
d_call: TRBD2
j_call: TRBJ2-1
v_call: TRBV27
clone_size: NA
cdr3_aa: CASSRPGLAGANEQFF
cdr3_nt: TGTGCCAGCTCTCGCCCGGGACTAGCGGGAGCAAATGAGCAGTTCTTC

cdr3_length: 13
d_call: NA
j_call: TRBJ2-2
v_call: TRBV15
clone_size: NA
cdr3_aa: CATSRGPPGELFF
cdr3_nt: TGTGCCACCAGCAGAGGACCTCCCGGGGAGCTGTTTTTT

cdr3_length: 13
d_call: TRBD2
j_call: TRBJ2-7
v_call: TRBV29-1
clone_size: NA
cdr3_aa: CSVRRTSGYEQYF
cdr3_nt: TGCAGCGTTCGAAGGACTAGCGGCTACGAGCAGTACTTC

cdr3_length: 11
d_call: NA
j_call: TRBJ2-3
v_call: TRBV19
clone_size: NA
cdr3_aa: CATTGRDTQYF
cdr3_nt: TGTGCCACCACCGGGCGGGATACGCAGTATTTT